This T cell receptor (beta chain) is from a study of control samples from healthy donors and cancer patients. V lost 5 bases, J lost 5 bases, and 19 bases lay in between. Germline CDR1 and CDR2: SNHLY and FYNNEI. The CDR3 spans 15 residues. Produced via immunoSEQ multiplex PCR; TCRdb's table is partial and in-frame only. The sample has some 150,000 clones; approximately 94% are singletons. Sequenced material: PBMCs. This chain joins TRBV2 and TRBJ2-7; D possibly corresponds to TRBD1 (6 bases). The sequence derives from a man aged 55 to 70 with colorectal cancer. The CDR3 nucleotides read TGTGCCAGCAGTTCCGTACAGGGAAGGCCCGACGAGCAGTACTTC. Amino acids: CASSSVQGRPDEQYF.